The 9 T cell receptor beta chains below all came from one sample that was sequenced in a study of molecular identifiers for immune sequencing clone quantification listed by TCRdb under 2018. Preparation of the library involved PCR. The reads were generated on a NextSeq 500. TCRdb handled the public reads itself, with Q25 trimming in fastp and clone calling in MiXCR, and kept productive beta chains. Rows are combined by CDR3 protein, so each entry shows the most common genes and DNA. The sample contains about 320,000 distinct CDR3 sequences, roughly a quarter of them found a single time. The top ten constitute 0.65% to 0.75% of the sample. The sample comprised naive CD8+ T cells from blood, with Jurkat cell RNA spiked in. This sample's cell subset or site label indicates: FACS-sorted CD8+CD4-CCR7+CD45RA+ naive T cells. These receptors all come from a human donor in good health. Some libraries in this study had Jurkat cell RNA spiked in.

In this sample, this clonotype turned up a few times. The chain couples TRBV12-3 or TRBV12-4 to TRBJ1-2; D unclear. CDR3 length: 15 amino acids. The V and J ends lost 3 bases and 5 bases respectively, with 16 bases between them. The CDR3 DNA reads TGTGCCAGCAGTTTCATAGGGCCCCGAGAGTATGGCTACACCTTC. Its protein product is CASSFIGPREYGYTF.

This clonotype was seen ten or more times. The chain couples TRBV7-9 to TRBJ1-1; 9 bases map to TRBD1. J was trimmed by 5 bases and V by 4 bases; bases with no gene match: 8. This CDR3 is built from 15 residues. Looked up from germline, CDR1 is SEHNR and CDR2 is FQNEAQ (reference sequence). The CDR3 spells CASSWGQGRWTEAFF. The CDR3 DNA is TGTGCCAGCAGCTGGGGACAGGGACGTTGGACTGAAGCTTTCTTT.

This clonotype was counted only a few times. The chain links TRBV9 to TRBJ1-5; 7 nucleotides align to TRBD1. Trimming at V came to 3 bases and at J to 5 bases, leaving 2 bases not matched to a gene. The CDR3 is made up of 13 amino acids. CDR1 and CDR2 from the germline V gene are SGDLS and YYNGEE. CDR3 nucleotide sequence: TGTGCCAGCAGCGCGACAGGGTATCAGCCCCAGCATTTT. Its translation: CASSATGYQPQHF.

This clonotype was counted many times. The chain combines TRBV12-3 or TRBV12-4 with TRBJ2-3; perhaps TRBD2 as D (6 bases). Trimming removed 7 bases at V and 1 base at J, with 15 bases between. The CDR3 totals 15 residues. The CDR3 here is CASTPLASGTDTQYF. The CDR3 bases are TGTGCCAGCACCCCGCTGGCTAGCGGCACAGATACGCAGTATTTT.

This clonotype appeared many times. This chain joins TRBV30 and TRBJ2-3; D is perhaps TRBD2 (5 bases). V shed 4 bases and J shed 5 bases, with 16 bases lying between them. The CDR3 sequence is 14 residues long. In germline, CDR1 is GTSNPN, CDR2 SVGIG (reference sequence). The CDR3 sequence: CAWTTGTPGDTQYF. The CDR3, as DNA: TGTGCCTGGACTACGGGAACCCCTGGAGATACGCAGTATTTT. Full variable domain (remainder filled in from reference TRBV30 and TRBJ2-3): SQTIHQWPATLVQPVGSPLSLECTVEGTSNPNLYWYRQAAGRGLQLLFYSVGIGQISSEVPQNLSASRPQDRQFILSSKKLLLSDSGFYLCAWTTGTPGDTQYFGPGTRLTVL.

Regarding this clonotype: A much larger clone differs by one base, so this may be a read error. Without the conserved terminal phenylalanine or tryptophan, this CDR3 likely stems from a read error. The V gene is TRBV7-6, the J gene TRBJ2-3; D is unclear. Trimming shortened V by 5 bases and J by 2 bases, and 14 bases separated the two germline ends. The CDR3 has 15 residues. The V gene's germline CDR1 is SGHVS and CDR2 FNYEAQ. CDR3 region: CASSGEHWDTDTQYS. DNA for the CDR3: TGTGCCAGCAGCGGAGAGCATTGGGACACAGATACGCAGTATTCT.

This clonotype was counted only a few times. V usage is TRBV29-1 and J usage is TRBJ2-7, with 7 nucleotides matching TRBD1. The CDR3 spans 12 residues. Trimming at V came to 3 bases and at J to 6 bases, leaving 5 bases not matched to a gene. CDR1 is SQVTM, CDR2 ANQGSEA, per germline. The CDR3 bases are TGCAGCGTTGAGTTAGGGGGCGGCGAGCAGTACTTC. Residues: CSVELGGGEQYF.

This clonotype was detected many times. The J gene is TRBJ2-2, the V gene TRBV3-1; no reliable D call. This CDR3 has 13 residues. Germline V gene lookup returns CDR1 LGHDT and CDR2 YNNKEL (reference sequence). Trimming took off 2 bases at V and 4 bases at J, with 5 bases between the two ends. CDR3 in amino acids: CASSQLGTGELFF. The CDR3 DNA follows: TGTGCCAGCAGCCAACTCGGCACCGGGGAGCTGTTTTTT.

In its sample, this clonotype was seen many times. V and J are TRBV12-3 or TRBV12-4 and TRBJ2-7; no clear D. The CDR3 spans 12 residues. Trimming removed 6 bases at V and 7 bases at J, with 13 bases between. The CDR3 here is CASSWGITEQYF. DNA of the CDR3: TGTGCCAGCAGCTGGGGAATTACGGAGCAGTACTTC.